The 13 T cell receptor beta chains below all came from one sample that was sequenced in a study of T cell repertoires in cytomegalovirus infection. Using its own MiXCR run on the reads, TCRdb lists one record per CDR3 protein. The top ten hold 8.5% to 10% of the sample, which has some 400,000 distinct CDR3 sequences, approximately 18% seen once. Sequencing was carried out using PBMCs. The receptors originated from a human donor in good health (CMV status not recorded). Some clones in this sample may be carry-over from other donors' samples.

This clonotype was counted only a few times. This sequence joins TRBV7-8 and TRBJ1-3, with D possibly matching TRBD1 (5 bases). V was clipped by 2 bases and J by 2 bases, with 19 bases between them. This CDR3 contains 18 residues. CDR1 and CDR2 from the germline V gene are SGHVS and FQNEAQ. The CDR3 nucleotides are TGTGCCAGCAGCTTATATTCGGGGACCAGTTTAACTGGAAACACCATATATTTT. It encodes CASSLYSGTSLTGNTIYF.

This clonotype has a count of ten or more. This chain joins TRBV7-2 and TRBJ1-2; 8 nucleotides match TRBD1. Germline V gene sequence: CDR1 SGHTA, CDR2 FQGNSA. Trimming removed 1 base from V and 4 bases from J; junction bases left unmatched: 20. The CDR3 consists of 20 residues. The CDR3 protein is CASSLGLTGTGTPHAYGYTF. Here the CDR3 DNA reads TGTGCCAGCAGCTTAGGGTTGACCGGGACAGGTACGCCCCACGCCTATGGCTACACCTTC.

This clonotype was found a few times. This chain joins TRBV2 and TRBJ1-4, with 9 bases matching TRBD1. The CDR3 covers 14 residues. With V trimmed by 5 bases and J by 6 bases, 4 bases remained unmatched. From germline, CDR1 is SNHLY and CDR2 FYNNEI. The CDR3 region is CASSLGTGHEKLFF. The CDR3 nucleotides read TGTGCCAGCAGTCTCGGGACAGGGCATGAAAAACTGTTTTTT.

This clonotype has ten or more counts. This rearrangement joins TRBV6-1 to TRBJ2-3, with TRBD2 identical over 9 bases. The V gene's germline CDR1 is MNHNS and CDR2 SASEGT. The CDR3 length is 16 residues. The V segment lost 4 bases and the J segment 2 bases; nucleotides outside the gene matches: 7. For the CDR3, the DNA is TGTGCCAGCAGTGCTAGCGGGAATAGGATCACAGATACGCAGTATTTT. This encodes CASSASGNRITDTQYF.

CDR3 sequence reads: CASRRTGQGSNQPQHF. CDR3 DNA sequence: TGTGCCAGCAGGAGGACCGGACAGGGAAGCAATCAGCCCCAGCATTTT. The chain uses TRBV2 and TRBJ1-5, with TRBD1 matching 8 bases. J lost 1 base, V lost 6 bases, and 8 bases had no gene match. Looked up from germline, CDR1 is SNHLY and CDR2 is FYNNEI. This CDR3 comprises 16 residues.

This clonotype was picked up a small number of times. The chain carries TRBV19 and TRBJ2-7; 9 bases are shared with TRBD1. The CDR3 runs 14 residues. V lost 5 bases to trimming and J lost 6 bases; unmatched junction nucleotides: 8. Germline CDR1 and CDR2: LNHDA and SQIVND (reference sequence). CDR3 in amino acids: CASSLRTGAREQYF. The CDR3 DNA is TGTGCCAGTAGTCTCCGGACAGGGGCCCGCGAGCAGTACTTC.

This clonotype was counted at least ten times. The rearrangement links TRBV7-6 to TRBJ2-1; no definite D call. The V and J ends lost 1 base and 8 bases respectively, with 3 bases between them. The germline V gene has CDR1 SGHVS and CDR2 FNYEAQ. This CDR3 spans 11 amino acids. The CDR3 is CASSLEDEQFF. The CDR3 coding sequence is TGTGCCAGCAGCTTAGAAGATGAGCAGTTCTTC.

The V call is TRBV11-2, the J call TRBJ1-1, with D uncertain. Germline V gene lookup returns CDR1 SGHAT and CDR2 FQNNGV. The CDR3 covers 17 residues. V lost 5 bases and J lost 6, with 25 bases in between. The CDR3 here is CASSPRLAVEVLSEAFF. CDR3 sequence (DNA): TGTGCCAGCAGCCCTCGGCTAGCGGTCGAGGTTTTATCTGAAGCTTTCTTT.

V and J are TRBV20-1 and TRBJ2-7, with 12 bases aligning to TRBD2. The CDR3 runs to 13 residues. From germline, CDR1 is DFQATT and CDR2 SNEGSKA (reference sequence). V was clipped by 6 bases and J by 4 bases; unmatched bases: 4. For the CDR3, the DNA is TGCAGTGCCGCACTAGCGGGAGGTTACGAGCAGTACTTC. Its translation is CSAALAGGYEQYF.

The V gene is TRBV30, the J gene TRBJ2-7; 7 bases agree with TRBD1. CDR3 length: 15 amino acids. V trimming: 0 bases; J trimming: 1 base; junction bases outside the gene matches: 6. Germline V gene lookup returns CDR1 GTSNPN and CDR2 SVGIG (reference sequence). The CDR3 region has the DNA TGTGCCTGGAGTGTGTACAGGGGTGGGTCCTACGAGCAGTACTTC. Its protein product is CAWSVYRGGSYEQYF.

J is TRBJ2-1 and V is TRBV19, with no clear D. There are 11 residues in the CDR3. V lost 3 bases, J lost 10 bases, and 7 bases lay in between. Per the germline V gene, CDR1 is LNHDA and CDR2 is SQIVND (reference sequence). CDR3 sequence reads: CASSIGIEQFF. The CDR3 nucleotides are TGTGCCAGTAGTATTGGTATCGAGCAGTTCTTC.

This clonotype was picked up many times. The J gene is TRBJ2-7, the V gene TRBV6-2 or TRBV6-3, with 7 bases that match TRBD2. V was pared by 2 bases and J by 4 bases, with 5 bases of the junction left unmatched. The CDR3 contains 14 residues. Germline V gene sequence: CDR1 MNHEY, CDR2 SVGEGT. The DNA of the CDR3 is TGTGCCAGCAGTTACGCGGGACTAAATTACGAGCAGTACTTC. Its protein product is CASSYAGLNYEQYF.

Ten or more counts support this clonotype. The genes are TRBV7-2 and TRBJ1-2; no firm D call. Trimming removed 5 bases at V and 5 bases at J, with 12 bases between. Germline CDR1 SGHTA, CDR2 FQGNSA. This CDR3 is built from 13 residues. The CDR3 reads CASSPSGSYGYTF. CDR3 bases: TGTGCCAGCAGCCCTAGTGGGTCATATGGCTACACCTTC.